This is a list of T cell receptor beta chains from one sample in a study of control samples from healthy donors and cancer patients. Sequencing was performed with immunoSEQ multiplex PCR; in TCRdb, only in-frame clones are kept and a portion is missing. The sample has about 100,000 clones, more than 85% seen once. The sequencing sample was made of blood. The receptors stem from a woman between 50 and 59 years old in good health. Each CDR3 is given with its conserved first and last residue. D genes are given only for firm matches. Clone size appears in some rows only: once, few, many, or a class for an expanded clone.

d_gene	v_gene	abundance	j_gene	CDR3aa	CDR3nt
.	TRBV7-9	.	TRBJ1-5	CASSLPGDQPQHF	TGTGCCAGCAGCCTCCCCGGGGATCAGCCCCAGCATTTT
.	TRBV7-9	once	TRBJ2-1	CASSSSGEYNEQFF	TGTGCCAGCAGCTCCAGTGGGGAGTACAATGAGCAGTTCTTC
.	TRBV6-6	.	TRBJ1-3	CASSLPPGNTIYF	TGTGCCAGCAGCCTCCCCCCCGGGAACACCATATATTTT
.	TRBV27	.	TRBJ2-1	CASSLSTHYNEQFF	TGTGCCAGCAGTTTAAGTACCCACTACAATGAGCAGTTCTTC
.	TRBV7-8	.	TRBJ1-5	CASSLRQPNQPQHF	TGTGCCAGCAGCTTAAGGCAGCCTAATCAGCCCCAGCATTTT
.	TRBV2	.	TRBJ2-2	CASRGRETGELFF	TGTGCCAGCCGGGGCAGGGAGACCGGGGAGCTGTTTTTT
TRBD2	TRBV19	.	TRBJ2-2	CASNRRLAGGAGELFF	TGTGCCAGTAATAGGAGACTAGCGGGAGGGGCCGGGGAGCTGTTTTTT
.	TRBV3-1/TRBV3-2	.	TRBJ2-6	CASSQNSGANVLTF	TGTGCCAGCAGCCAGAACTCTGGGGCCAACGTCCTGACTTTC
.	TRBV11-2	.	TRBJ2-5	CASGSGRETQYF	TGTGCCAGCGGGAGTGGGCGAGAGACCCAGTACTTC
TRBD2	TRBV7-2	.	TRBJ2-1	CASSRVGVQRSGRSEQFF	TGTGCCAGCAGTCGGGTAGGGGTCCAGCGTAGCGGGAGATCTGAGCAGTTCTTC
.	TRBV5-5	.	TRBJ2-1	CASSFLPDSYNEQFF	TGTGCCAGCAGCTTCCTTCCGGACAGCTACAATGAGCAGTTCTTC
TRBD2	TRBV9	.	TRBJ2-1	CASSVGLAVGNEQFF	TGTGCCAGCAGCGTAGGACTAGCGGTGGGCAATGAGCAGTTCTTC
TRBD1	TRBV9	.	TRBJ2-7	CASSVGGTGTYEQYF	TGTGCCAGCAGCGTAGGAGGGACAGGGACCTACGAGCAGTACTTC
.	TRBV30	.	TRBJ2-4	CAWSGTREGALGIQYF	TGTGCCTGGAGCGGAACCCGCGAGGGCGCGCTTGGCATTCAGTACTTC
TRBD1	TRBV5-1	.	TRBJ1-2	CASSLARGGNNYGYTF	TGCGCCAGCAGCTTGGCCAGAGGGGGCAATAACTATGGCTACACCTTC
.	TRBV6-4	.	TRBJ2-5	CASSGGLAQETQYF	TGTGCCAGCAGTGGGGGCCTTGCGCAAGAGACCCAGTACTTC
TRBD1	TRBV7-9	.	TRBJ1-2	CASTPPGGVNYGYTF	TGTGCCAGCACCCCCCCAGGGGGTGTCAACTATGGCTACACCTTC
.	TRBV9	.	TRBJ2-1	CASSAGAGSSYNEQFF	TGTGCCAGCAGTGCGGGGGCGGGGAGCTCCTACAATGAGCAGTTCTTC
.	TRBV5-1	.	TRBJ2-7	CASSLVVSPYEQYF	TGCGCCAGCAGCTTGGTCGTTTCACCCTACGAGCAGTACTTC
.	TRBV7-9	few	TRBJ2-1	CASSPGLGGEQFF	TGTGCCAGCAGCCCTGGACTCGGTGGTGAGCAGTTCTTC
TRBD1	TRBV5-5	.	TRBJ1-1	CASSLEGASAEAFF	TGTGCCAGCAGCCTGGAGGGGGCGTCGGCTGAAGCTTTCTTT
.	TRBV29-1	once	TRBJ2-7	CSAQTAGFYEQYF	TGCAGCGCCCAGACTGCGGGATTCTACGAGCAGTACTTC
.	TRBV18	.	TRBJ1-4	CASSPRQGINEKLFF	TGTGCCAGCTCACCACGGCAGGGCATTAATGAAAAACTGTTTTTT
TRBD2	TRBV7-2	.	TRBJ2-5	CASSLKKLAGGGSRETQYF	TGTGCCAGCAGCTTAAAGAAACTAGCGGGAGGGGGAAGTAGAGAGACCCAGTACTTC
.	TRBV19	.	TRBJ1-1	CASRTGEDSMGNTEAFF	TGTGCCAGTAGGACGGGAGAGGATTCGATGGGGAACACTGAAGCTTTCTTT
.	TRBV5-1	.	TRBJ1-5	CASSVDGSNQPQHF	TGCGCCAGCAGCGTGGACGGAAGCAATCAGCCCCAGCATTTT
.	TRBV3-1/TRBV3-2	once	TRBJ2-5	CASSQTQGRPREETQYF	TGTGCCAGCAGCCAGACTCAGGGGCGGCCGCGGGAGGAGACCCAGTACTTC
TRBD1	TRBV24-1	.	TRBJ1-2	CATSPTGNGYTF	TGTGCCACCAGTCCGACAGGGAATGGCTACACCTTC
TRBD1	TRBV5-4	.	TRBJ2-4	CASSRGDRGSLAKNIQYF	TGTGCCAGCAGCCGCGGGGACAGGGGGTCTTTAGCCAAAAACATTCAGTACTTC
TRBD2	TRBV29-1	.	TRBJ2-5	CSVSTSGQETQYF	TGCAGCGTTTCCACTAGCGGGCAAGAGACCCAGTACTTC
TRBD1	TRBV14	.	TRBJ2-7	CASSLYRDRGNEQYF	TGTGCCAGCAGCCTATACCGGGACAGGGGTAACGAGCAGTACTTC
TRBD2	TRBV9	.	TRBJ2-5	CASSVESSGGETQYF	TGTGCCAGCAGCGTAGAGTCTAGCGGGGGGGAGACCCAGTACTTC
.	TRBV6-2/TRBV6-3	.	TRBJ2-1	CASSLSGYSYNEQFF	TGTGCCAGCAGTTTAAGCGGTTACTCCTACAATGAGCAGTTCTTC
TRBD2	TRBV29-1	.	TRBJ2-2	CSSTSGNGGTGELFF	TGCAGCTCCACTAGCGGGAACGGCGGCACCGGGGAGCTGTTTTTT
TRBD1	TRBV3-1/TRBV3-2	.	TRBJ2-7	CASRQRQGANYEQYF	TGTGCCAGCAGACAAAGACAGGGGGCCAACTACGAGCAGTACTTC
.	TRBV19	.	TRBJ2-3	CASSIYTGQYTQYF	TGTGCCAGTAGTATCTATACAGGCCAATATACGCAGTATTTT
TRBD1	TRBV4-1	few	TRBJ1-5	CASSQDVWTGMGQPQHF	TGCGCCAGCAGCCAAGATGTCTGGACAGGGATGGGCCAGCCCCAGCATTTT
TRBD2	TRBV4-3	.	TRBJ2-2	CASSPGLAGTGELFF	TGCGCCAGCAGCCCGGGTTTAGCGGGAACCGGGGAGCTGTTTTTT
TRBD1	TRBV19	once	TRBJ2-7	CASSTRQGKQYF	TGTGCCAGTAGTACCCGACAGGGAAAGCAGTACTTC
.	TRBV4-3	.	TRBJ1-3	CASSGSRFSGNTIYF	TGCGCCAGCAGCGGAAGCCGATTCTCTGGAAACACCATATATTTT
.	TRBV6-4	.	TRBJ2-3	CASSDSAEGDTQYF	TGTGCCAGCAGTGACTCGGCCGAAGGGGATACGCAGTATTTT